This TCR beta chain emerged from a study of shared clonotypes between healthy human individuals (dated by TCRdb to 2018 to 2021). Context from the whole study: A couple of women and three men aged 18 to 49 years were included in the cohort. Different laboratories and diverse techniques were used to prepare libraries and sequence TCR repertoires, to increase sequencing depth and limit assay-specific biases. Blood TCR repertoires of about five healthy adults were deeply sequenced to estimate repertoire size and the extent of clonotype sharing between individuals. For each donor, three plates each were used for CD4 naive and CD4 memory, two plates were used for CD8 naive, and one plate was used for CD8 memory. Each donor's leukapheresis produced roughly between roughly 0.85 and 9.5 billion PBMCs. The paper's findings and limits, for the study overall: Estimated clonotype richness was generally larger for naive than for memory subsets. Across a handful of donors, 4.5% to 6.5% of naive CD4, around 3.5% of naive CD8, about 2.3% of memory CD4, and 0.4% of memory CD8 clonotypes were shared. Sampling was limited to blood, and TCR repertoires in tissue likely differ from TCR repertoires in blood. Pairwise subsampling indicated that sequencing depth was expected to affect the degree of clonotype sharing among donors. Compared with non-shared clonotypes, the clonotypes found in all four sorted-subset donors had higher generation probabilities. The genetic and exposure-history diversity represented was limited by the small number of donors. Even with the large sequencing depth, rarefaction of the sorted-subset datasets indicated that sequencing was incomplete.

TCR CDR3 regions were amplified from genomic DNA by multiplex PCR using the deep immunoSEQ assay. Extracted genomic DNA from each cell subset was distributed evenly across all wells of several immunoSEQ 96-well plates, and each plate was treated as a replicate. For sorted subsets, around 200 ng genomic DNA, equal to tens of thousands of T cell genomes, was loaded into each replicate PCR. Purified libraries were quantified with a Qubit 3.0 fluorometer, sized on a Bioanalyzer 2100, and re-quantified with the KAPA Library Quantification kit. A separate single-read 150-cycle Illumina NextSeq 550 flow cell was used to sequence each immunoSEQ 96-well plate. The authors' pipeline ran thus. The immunoSEQ output contained only junctional sequences without quality scores, so filtering could not match that applied to full-length reads. To assign V/J genes and CDR3, sequences were annotated using PyIR, a Python wrapper for IgBLAST v1.9, with IMGT germline references. Reads with weak V/J assignments (E-value above 1e-6), missing CDR3, stop codons, out-of-frame junctions, or ambiguous translated residues were removed. V3J clonotypes were defined by identical inferred V gene, J gene, and CDR3 amino acid sequence. To compute the percentage overlap between repertoires, the number of shared unique clonotypes was divided by the size of the smaller repertoire. RTK rarefaction, the Chao1 estimator, and Recon v2.1 estimates of unobserved clonotypes were used to assess repertoire richness. Generation probabilities for all TCRbeta clonotypes obtained by the gDNA method from several donors were computed using OLGA. TCRdb re-hosts the immuneACCESS table, in-frame sequences only. Its copies lack some clones; in the studies checked, an unresolved V gene accounts for under half of them, and the cause for the rest is not known. V and J calls and clone size are copied from that table; D and trimming were computed from the DNA. The sample table shows about 2,200,000 clones, and 85% to 95% are seen once. Together, the top ten hold under 2% of the sample.

For the CD8 naive samples, CD45RO-negative cells were positively selected for CCR7, yielding a CD45RA+CCR7+ population from which TemRA cells were excluded. Healthy HIV-negative adults with no recently reported acute infections or vaccinations were included as donors. All donors were Caucasian adults living in Nashville, Tennessee, USA. Blood was collected by leukapheresis, and PBMCs were isolated by Ficoll-Histopaque density gradient centrifugation and then cryopreserved in liquid nitrogen vapor phase. Purity and quantity of every magnetically sorted T cell population were checked by analytical flow cytometry. Genomic DNA was isolated from every sorted fraction and measured by UV absorbance on a Nanodrop 2000c. The germline V gene sets CDR1 to MDHEN and CDR2 to SYDVKM. For this chain, trimming is 10 bases at the V end and 3 bases at the J end, and the number of junction bases without a gene match is 8. Taken from cysteine to phenylalanine, the CDR3 has 13 residues. The retained sequence is limited to the CDR3, 39 bases, with the frame set at the first base.

Details on this clone: Its antigen target is currently unknown. The input lacks base qualities; no much larger clone sits a single base away.

The sequenced sample was naive CD8+ T cells from PBMCs. The sample's cell subset or site label, decoded: CD45RA+CCR7+. Here the chain combines TRBV28 and TRBJ1-1; 7 bases in the junction line up with TRBD1. The receptor comes from a man aged 18 to 30 in good health. Some clones in this sample may be carry-over from other donors' samples. The CDR3 reads as follows: CATLTGWDTEAFF. The DNA is as follows: TGTGCCACCCTGACAGGGTGGGACACTGAAGCTTTCTTT. The CDR3, completed at both ends by the reference TRBV28 and TRBJ1-1 genes, gives the full variable domain DVKVTQSSRYLVKRTGEKVFLECVQDMDHENMFWYRQDPGLGLRLIYFSYDVKMKEKGDIPEGYSVSREKKERFSLILESASTNQTSMYLCATLTGWDTEAFFGQGTRLTVV.